This T cell receptor beta chain is drawn from a study of cytomegalovirus exposure and HLA in healthy donors. Comment on this clone: Its antigen is not identified.

General study points: Rarity characterized most TCR sequences, yet some public TCRs appeared in many donors. An ancestry cluster, one associated with Asian ancestry, reportedly showed fewer N-insertions than the roughly 700-donor mean in a later analysis.

Germline V lookup: CDR1 MNHEY, CDR2 SMNVEV (reference sequence). The CDR3 spans 13 residues. J was trimmed by 4 bases and V by 6 bases; bases with no gene match: 5. The PCR contained 60 Vbeta and 13 Jbeta primers. The data were produced by immunoSEQ multiplex PCR, yet TCRdb's version contains in-frame clones alone and is incomplete. The profile shows approximately 130,000 clones, approximately 85% of them singletons. The sequenced sample was PBMCs. The receptor's source is a woman aged 25 to 45 in good health and CMV-seropositive. V is TRBV27 and J is TRBJ1-2; TRBD1 matches 7 bases. The CDR3 loop reads CASRTTGSYGYTF. CDR3 DNA: TGTGCCAGCAGAACGACAGGGAGCTATGGCTACACCTTC.